Each of the 11 T cell receptor beta chains below was sequenced from the same sample in a study of T cells expressing NK-cell markers. TCRdb reworked the 5' RACE reads into one entry per CDR3 protein, no DNA. This sample's clone table lists about 430,000 distinct CDR3 sequences. Sequenced input: blood T cells: a sorted CD56 or NKG2C T cell subset, CD4+ or CD8+ T cells, or bulk PBMC T cells (not recorded which). Receptors originate from a woman in her fifties or sixties in good health.

V usage is TRBV29-1 and J usage is TRBJ1-1; TCRdb selects TRBD1, and the lack of DNA leaves this call unchecked. Germline CDR1 reads SQVTM; CDR2 reads ANQGSEA. The CDR3 extends over 13 amino acids. CDR3 amino acids: CSAQNDRATEAFF. Using reference TRBV29-1 and TRBJ1-1 for the parts outside the CDR3, the full variable domain is SAVISQKPSRDICQRGTSLTIQCQVDSQVTMMFWYRQQPGQSLTLIATANQGSEATYESGFVIDKFPISRPNLTFSTLTVSNMSPEDSSIYLCSAQNDRATEAFFGQGTRLTVV.

This chain joins TRBV18 and TRBJ2-3; without DNA, the TCRdb call of TRBD1 cannot be checked. The length of the CDR3 is 17 residues. CDR1 is KGHSH and CDR2 is LQKENI in the germline V gene. CDR3 region: CASSPGSGAVSTDTQYF.

This chain uses TRBV9 with TRBJ2-7; TCRdb proposes TRBD2, but this gene call is untestable without DNA. The germline V gene has CDR1 SGDLS and CDR2 YYNGEE. There are 13 residues in the CDR3. CDR3 amino acids: CASSPGTLYEQYF.

The gene calls are TRBV15 and TRBJ1-1. CDR3 size: 13 residues. Germline V gene sequence: CDR1 LNHNV, CDR2 YYDKDF (reference sequence). CDR3: CATSRDRNTEAFF.

The chain recombines TRBV10-3 with TRBJ1-5; the TCRdb call, TRBD1, lacks DNA for checking. Germline V gene sequence: CDR1 ENHRY, CDR2 SYGVKD. The CDR3 runs to 12 residues. CDR3 in amino acids: CAISDRQGAQHF.

This sequence joins TRBV11-3 and TRBJ2-1; the D gene TCRdb calls, TRBD2, cannot be checked with no DNA. Germline CDR1 is SGHNT and CDR2 is YENEEA. The CDR3 runs to 16 residues. Here the CDR3 reads CASSTGGTSGSGEQFF.

V gene TRBV12-3 or TRBV12-4 combines with J gene TRBJ2-4. The length of the CDR3 is 16 residues. The CDR3: CASGARGVIAKNIQYF.

The chain links TRBV24-1 to TRBJ2-1; there is no DNA to check the TCRdb D call of TRBD2. This CDR3 has 14 amino acids. Germline assignment: CDR1 KGHDR and CDR2 SFDVKD. CDR3 sequence: CATSDPGLATEQFF.

V and J are TRBV12-3 or TRBV12-4 and TRBJ1-4. The CDR3 consists of 14 residues. This chain's CDR3 is CASSWERIGEKLFF.

CDR3 loop: CAWSYPTRLNNEQFF. V and J are TRBV30 and TRBJ2-1; TCRdb calls TRBD2, which cannot be checked without DNA. This CDR3 spans 15 amino acids. Germline V gives CDR1 GTSNPN, CDR2 SVGIG (reference sequence).

The chain employs TRBV5-4 and TRBJ2-1. Germline V gene lookup returns CDR1 SGHNT and CDR2 YYREEE (reference sequence). This CDR3 has 14 amino acids. The chain's CDR3 is CASSSNLGNNEQFF.